This T cell receptor beta chain stems from a study of blood T cell repertoires in COVID-19. Study in general: T cells, B-cell-depleted T cells, or PBMCs provided the cDNA or gDNA that served as material.

Researchers sorted participants into cohorts using their self-reported clinical history. Resolution of symptoms, clearance, or two negative PCRs was present in recovered Cohort 3 donors. In the original processing: Amplification from reference gene primers served as the basis for estimated nucleated cell counts. The method was immunoSEQ multiplex PCR; TCRdb's version includes in-frame clones alone and lacks a portion of them. The V and J calls and clone size come from that table; D and trimming were worked out from the DNA. The sample has 200,000 to 250,000 clones; approximately 90% are singletons. With 2 bases removed from V and 3 bases from J, the gap between germline ends came to 12 bases. Germline V gene lookup returns CDR1 SGDLS and CDR2 YYNGEE. This CDR3 is 15 amino acids long.

This receptor was obtained from a man aged 25 to 40 who had recovered from COVID-19. What was sequenced was PBMCs or T cells enriched from blood (not recorded which). This chain links TRBV9 with TRBJ1-5; D perhaps matches TRBD1 (6 bases). Here the CDR3 DNA reads TGTGCCAGCAGCGTCGACGGACAGTACAATCAGCCCCAGCATTTT. Protein sequence: CASSVDGQYNQPQHF.